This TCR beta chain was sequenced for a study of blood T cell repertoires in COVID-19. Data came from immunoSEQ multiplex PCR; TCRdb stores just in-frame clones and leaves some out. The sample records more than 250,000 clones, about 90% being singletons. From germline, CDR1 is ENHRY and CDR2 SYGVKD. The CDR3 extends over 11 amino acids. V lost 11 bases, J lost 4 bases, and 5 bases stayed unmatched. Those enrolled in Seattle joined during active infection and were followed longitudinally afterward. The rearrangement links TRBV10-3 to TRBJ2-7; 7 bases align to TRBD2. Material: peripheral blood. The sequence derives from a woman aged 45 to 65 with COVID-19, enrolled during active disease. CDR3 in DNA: TGTGCCGCATGGGGGGGTTACGAGCAGTACTTC. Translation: CAAWGGYEQYF.